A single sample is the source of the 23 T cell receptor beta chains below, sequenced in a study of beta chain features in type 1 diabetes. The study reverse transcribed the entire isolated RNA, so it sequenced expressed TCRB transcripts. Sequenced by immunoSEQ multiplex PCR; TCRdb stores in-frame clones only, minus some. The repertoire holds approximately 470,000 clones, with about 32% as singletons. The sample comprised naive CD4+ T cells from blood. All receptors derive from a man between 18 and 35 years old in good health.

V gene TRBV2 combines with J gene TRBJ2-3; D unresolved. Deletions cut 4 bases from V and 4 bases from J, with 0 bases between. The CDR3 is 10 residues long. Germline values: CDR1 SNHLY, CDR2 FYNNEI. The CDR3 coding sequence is TGTGCCAGCAGTGCAGATACGCAGTATTTT. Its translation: CASSADTQYF.

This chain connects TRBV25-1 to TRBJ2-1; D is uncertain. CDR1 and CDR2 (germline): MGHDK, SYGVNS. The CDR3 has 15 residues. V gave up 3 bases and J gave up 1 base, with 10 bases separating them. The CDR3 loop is CASSDVSASYNEQFF. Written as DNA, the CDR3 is TGTGCCAGCAGTGACGTTTCGGCTTCCTACAATGAGCAGTTCTTC.

CDR3 nucleotide sequence: TGTGCCAGCAGAGACTACTACGAGCAGTACTTC. Translation: CASRDYYEQYF. J is TRBJ2-7 and V is TRBV6-5; D might be TRBD2 (5 bases). The CDR3 is made up of 11 amino acids. V was clipped by 6 bases and J by 3 bases, with 6 bases between them. Germline CDR1 is MNHEY and CDR2 is SVGAGI.

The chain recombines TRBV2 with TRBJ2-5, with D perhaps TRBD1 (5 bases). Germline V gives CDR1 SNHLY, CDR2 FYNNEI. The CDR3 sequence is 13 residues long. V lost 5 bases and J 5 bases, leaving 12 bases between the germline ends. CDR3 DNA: TGTGCCAGCAGTATCAGGGATGGCGAGACCCAGTACTTC. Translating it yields CASSIRDGETQYF.

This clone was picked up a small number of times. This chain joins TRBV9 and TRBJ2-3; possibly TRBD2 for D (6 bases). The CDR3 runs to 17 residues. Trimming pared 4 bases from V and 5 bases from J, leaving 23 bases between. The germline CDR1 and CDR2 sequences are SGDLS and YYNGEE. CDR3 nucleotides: TGTGCCAGCAGCCCTCCTGGACTACGCCCCGGACAAGATACGCAGTATTTT. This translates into CASSPPGLRPGQDTQYF. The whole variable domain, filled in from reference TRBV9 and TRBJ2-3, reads DSGVTQTPKHLITATGQRVTLRCSPRSGDLSVYWYQQSLDQGLQFLIQYYNGEERAKGNILERFSAQQFPDLHSELNLSSLELGDSALYFCASSPPGLRPGQDTQYFGPGTRLTVL.

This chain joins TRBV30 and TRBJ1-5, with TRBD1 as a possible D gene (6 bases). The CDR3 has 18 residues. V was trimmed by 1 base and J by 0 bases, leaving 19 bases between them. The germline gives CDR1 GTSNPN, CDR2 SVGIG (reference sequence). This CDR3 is CAWSAERTDRFSNQPQHF. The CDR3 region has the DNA TGTGCCTGGAGTGCAGAAAGAACGGACAGATTTAGCAATCAGCCCCAGCATTTT.

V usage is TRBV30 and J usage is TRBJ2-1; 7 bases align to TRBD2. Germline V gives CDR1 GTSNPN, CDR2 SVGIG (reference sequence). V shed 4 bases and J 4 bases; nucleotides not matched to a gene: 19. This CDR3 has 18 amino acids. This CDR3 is CAWNGGRVEAGSYNEQFF. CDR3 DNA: TGTGCCTGGAACGGGGGGAGGGTAGAAGCGGGTTCGTACAATGAGCAGTTCTTC.

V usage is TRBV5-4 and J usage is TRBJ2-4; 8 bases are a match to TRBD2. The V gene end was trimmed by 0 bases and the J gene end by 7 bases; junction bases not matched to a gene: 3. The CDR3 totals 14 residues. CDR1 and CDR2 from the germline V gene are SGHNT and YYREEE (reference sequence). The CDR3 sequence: CASSLAWTSNIQYF. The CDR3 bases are TGTGCCAGCAGCTTGGCCTGGACTAGCAACATTCAGTACTTC.

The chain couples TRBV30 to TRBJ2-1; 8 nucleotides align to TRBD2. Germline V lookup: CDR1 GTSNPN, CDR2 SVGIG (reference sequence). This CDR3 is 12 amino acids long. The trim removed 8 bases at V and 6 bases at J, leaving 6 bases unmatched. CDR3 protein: CAGAGVGNEQFF. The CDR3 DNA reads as TGTGCCGGAGCGGGAGTTGGCAATGAGCAGTTCTTC.

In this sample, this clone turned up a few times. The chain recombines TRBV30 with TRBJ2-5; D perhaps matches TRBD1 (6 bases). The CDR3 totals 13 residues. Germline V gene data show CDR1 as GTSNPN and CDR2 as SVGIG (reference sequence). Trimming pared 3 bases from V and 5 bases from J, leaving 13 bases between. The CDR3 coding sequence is TGTGCCTGGAGGGGTGCAGGGGCGGAGACCCAGTACTTC. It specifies CAWRGAGAETQYF.

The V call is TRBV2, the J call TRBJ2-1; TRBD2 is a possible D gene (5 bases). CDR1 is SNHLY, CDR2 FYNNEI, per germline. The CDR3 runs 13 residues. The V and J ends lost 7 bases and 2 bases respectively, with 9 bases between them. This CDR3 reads CASMTGTYNEQFF. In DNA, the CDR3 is TGTGCCAGCATGACCGGGACCTACAATGAGCAGTTCTTC.

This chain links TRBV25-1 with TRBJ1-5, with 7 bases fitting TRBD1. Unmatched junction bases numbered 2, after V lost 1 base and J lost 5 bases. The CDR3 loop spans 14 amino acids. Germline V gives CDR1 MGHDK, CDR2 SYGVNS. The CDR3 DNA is TGTGCCAGCAGTGAATCGGGACAGCATCAGCCCCAGCATTTT. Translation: CASSESGQHQPQHF. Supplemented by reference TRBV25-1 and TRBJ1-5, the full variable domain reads EADIYQTPRYLVIGTGKKITLECSQTMGHDKMYWYQQDPGMELHLIHYSYGVNSTEKGDLSSESTVSRIRTEHFPLTLESARPSHTSQYLCASSESGQHQPQHFGDGTRLSIL.

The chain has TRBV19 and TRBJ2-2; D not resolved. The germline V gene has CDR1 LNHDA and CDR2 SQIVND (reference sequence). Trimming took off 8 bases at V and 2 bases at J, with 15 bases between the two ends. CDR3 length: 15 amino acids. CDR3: CASRTADRNTGELFF. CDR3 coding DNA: TGTGCCAGTCGTACGGCGGACCGTAACACCGGGGAGCTGTTTTTT.

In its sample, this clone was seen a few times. The chain's CDR3 is CASSFSEKLFF. CDR3 bases: TGTGCCAGCAGCTTTAGTGAAAAACTGTTTTTT. The rearrangement joins TRBV7-9 to TRBJ1-4, with D hard to call. V lost 3 bases to trimming and J lost 7 bases, with 3 bases between them. CDR3 length: 11 residues. Germline CDR1 is SEHNR and CDR2 is FQNEAQ (reference sequence).

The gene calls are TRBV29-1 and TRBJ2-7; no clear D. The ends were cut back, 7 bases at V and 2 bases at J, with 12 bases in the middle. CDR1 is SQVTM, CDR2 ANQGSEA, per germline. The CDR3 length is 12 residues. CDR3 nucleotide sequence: TGCAGCGGCACAACTCAGACCTACGAGCAGTACTTC. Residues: CSGTTQTYEQYF.

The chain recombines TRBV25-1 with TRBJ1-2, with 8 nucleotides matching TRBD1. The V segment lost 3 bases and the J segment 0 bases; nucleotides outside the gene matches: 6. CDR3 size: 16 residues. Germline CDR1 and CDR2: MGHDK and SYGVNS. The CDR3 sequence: CASSDTTGAANYGYTF. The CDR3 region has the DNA TGTGCCAGCAGTGATACGACAGGGGCAGCTAACTATGGCTACACCTTC.

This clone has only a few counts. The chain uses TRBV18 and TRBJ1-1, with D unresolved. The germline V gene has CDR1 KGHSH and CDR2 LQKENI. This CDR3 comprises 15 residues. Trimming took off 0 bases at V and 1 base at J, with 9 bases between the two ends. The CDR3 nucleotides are TGTGCCAGCTCACCACCCGGGCGGCAGAACACTGAAGCTTTCTTT. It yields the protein CASSPPGRQNTEAFF.

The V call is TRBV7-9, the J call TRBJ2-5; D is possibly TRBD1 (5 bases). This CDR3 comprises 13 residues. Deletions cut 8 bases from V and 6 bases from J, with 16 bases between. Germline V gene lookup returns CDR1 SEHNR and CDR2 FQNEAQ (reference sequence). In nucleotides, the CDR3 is TGTGCCAGCGTCTCCGCAGGGTGGAAGACCCAGTACTTC. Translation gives CASVSAGWKTQYF.

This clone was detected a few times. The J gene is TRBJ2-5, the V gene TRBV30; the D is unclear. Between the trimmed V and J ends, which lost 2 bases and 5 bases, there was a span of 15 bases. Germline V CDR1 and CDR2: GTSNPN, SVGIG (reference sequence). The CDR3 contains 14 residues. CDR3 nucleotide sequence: TGTGCCTGGAGTTCAATGGAGATTGTGGAGACCCAGTACTTC. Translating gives CAWSSMEIVETQYF.

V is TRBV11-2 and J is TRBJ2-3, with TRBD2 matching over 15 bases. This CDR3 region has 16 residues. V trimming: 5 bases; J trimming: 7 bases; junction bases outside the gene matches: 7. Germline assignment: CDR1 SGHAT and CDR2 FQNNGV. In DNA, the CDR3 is TGTGCCAGCAGCCCTACCGGGACTAGCGGGAGGAATACGCAGTATTTT. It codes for CASSPTGTSGRNTQYF.

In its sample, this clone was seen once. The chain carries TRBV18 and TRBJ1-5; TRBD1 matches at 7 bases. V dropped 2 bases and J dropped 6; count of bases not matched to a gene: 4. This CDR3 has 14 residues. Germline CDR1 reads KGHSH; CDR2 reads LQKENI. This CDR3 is CASSPTTGVQPQHF. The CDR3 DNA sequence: TGTGCCAGCTCACCAACTACAGGGGTTCAGCCCCAGCATTTT.

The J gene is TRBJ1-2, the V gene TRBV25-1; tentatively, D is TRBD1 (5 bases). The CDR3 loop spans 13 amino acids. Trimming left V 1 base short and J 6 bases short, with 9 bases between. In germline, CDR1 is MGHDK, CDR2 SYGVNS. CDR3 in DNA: TGTGCCAGCAGTGAATGCAGGGTCGATGGCTACACCTTC. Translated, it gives CASSECRVDGYTF.

CDR3 DNA: TGTGCCAGCAGGGGTGGCGGAAGAACCCTCCTAGCGAACACTGAAGCTTTCTTT. Translated, it gives CASRGGGRTLLANTEAFF. The chain carries TRBV27 and TRBJ1-1; D is uncertain. Deletions cut 6 bases from V and 1 base from J, with 24 bases between. The CDR3 runs 18 residues. Germline V gene data show CDR1 as MNHEY and CDR2 as SMNVEV (reference sequence).